This T cell receptor (beta chain) was profiled in a study of human T cells and chemical hapten exposure. Study-level information: Donors were sensitized with 2% DPC on the upper inner arm. After 6 days, upper back 0.01% DPC patch tests were scored. Alopecia areata, totalis or universalis affected patients who were mostly female.

Trimming stripped 2 bases from V and 7 bases from J, with 8 bases between. Germline V lookup: CDR1 SGHAT, CDR2 FQDESV (reference sequence). This CDR3 has 12 residues. This sample's time point: pre-sensitization, week 0. Treatment denoted: therapeutic diphenylcyclopropenone sensitization with weekly scalp DPC. TCRdb used MiXCR to reprocess the RACE reads, holding one entry per CDR3 protein. The table records some 300,000 distinct CDR3 sequences, approximately 5% of them present only once. This clonotype was counted between two and nine times. This specimen consisted of whole blood, obtained in connection with sensitization to the hapten diphenylcyclopropenone (DPC). The chain recombines TRBV11-1 with TRBJ1-1, with unresolved D. The TCR originated in a woman between 18 and 29 years old with alopecia areata. Some clones in this sample may be carry-over from other donors' samples. The CDR3 loop reads CASSLTGFEAFF. The CDR3 region has the DNA TGTGCCAGCAGCTTAACGGGATTTGAAGCTTTCTTT.